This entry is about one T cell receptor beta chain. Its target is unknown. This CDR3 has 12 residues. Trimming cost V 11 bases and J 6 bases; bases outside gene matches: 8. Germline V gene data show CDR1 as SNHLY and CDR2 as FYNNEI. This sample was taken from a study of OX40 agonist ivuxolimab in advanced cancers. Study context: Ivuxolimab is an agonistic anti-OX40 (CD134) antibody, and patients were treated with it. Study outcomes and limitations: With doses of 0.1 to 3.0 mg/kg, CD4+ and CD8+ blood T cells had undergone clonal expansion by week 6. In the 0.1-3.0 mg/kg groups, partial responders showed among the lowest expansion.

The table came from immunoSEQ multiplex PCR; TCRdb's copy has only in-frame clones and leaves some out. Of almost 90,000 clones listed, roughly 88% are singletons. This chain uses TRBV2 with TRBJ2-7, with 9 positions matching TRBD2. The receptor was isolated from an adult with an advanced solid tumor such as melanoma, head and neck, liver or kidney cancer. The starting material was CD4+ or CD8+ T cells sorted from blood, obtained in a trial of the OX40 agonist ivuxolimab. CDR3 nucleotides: TGTGCCGGGGGCCTAGCGGGGTTCGAGCAGTACTTC. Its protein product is CAGGLAGFEQYF.